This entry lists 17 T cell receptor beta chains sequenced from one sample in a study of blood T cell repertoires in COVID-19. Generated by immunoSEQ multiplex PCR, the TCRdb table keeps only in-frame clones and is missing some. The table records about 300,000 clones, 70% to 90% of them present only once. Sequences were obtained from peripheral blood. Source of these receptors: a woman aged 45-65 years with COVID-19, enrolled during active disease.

The DNA of the CDR3 is TGTGCCAGCAGCTTAGGGACTAGCGGGACCATTCTGGAGACCCAGTACTTC. Residues: CASSLGTSGTILETQYF. The J gene is TRBJ2-5, the V gene TRBV7-9; 12 bases map to TRBD2. The J segment lost 5 bases and the V segment lost 1 base, leaving 8 bases of the junction unmatched. The germline CDR1 and CDR2 sequences are SEHNR and FQNEAQ (reference sequence). This CDR3 has 17 amino acids.

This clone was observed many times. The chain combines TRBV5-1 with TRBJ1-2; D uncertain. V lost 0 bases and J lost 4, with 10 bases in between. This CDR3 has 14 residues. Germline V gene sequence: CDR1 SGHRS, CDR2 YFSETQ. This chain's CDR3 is CASSLEREIYGYTF. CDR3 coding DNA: TGCGCCAGCAGCTTGGAACGGGAAATCTATGGCTACACCTTC.

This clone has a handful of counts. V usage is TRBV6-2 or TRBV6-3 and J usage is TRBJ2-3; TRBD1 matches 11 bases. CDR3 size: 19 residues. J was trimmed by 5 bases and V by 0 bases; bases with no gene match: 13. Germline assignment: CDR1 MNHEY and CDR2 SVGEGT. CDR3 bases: TGTGCCAGCAGTTACTCGAAAAGCCCGGACAGGGGGCGTAAAGATACGCAGTATTTT. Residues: CASSYSKSPDRGRKDTQYF.

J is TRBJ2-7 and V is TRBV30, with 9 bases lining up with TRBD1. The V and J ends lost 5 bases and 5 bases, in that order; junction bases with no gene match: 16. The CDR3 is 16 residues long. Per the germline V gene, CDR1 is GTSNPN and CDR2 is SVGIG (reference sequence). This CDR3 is CAWRAPFRDRANEQYF. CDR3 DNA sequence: TGTGCCTGGCGGGCCCCTTTTCGGGACAGGGCTAACGAGCAGTACTTC.

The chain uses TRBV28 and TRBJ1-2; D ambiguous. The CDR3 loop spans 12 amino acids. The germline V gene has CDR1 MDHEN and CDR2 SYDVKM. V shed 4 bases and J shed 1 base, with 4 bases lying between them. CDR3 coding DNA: TGTGCCAGCAGTTCAGATAACTATGGCTACACCTTC. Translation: CASSSDNYGYTF.

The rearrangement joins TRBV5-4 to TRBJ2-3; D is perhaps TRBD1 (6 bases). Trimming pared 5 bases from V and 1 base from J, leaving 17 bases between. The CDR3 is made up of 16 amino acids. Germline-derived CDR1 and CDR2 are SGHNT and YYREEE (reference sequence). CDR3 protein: CASRPQGSLRTDTQYF. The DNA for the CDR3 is TGTGCCAGCAGGCCACAGGGTTCCCTTCGCACAGATACGCAGTATTTT. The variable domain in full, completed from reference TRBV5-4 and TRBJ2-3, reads ETGVTQSPTHLIKTRGQQVTLRCSSQSGHNTVSWYQQALGQGPQFIFQYYREEENGRGNFPPRFSGLQFPNYSSELNVNALELDDSALYLCASRPQGSLRTDTQYFGPGTRLTVL.

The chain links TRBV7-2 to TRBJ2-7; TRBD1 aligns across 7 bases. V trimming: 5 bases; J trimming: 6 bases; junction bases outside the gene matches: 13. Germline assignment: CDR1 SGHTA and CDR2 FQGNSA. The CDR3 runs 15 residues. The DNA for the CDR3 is TGTGCCAGCAGCCCAGGGACAGTCTCGTCCAGCGAGCAGTACTTC. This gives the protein CASSPGTVSSSEQYF.

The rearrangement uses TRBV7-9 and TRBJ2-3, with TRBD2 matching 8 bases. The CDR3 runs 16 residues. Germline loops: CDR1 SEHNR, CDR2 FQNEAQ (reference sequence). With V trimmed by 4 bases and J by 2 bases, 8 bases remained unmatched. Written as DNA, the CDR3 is TGTGCCAGCAGCTCACTACTAGCGGAAGACACAGATACGCAGTATTTT. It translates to CASSSLLAEDTDTQYF.

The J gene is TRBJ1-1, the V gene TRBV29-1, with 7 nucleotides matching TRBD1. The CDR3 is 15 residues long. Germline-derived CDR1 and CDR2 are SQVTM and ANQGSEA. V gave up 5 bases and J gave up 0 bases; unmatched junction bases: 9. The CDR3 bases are TGCAGCGTTCGGAGGGGGCCCTGGATGAACACTGAAGCTTTCTTT. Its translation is CSVRRGPWMNTEAFF.

CDR3 coding DNA: TGTGCCAGCAGCCAGGATACTAGTTCTCATGAGCAGTTCTTC. It encodes CASSQDTSSHEQFF. The chain couples TRBV3-1 (or the pseudogene TRBV3-2) to TRBJ2-1; weak D call: TRBD2 (5 bases). Germline V gene sequence: CDR1 LGHDT, CDR2 YNNKEL (reference sequence). CDR3 length: 14 residues. V gave up 3 bases and J gave up 8 bases, with 14 bases separating them.

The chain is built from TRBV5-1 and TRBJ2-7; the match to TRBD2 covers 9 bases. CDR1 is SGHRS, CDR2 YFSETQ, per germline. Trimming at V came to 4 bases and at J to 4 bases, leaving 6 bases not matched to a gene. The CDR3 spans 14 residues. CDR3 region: CASSPGLAWYEQYF. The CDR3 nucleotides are TGCGCCAGCAGCCCCGGACTAGCGTGGTACGAGCAGTACTTC.

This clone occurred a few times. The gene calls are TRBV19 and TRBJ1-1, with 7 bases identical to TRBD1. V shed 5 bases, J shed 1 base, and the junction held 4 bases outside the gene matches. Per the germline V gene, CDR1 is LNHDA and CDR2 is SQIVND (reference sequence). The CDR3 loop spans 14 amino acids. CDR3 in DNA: TGTGCCAGTAGTGAAAGACAGGGGAACACTGAAGCTTTCTTT. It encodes CASSERQGNTEAFF.

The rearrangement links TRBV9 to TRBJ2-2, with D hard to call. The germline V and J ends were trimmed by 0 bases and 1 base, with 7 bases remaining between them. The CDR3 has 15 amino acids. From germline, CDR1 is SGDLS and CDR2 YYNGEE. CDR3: CASSVGRGNTGELFF. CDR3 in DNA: TGTGCCAGCAGCGTAGGTAGAGGGAACACCGGGGAGCTGTTTTTT.

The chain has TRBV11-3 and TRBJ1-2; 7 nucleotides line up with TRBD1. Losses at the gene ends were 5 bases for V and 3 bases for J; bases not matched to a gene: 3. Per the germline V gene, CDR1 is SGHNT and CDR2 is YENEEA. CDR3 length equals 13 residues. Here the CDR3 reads CASSRQGDYGYTF. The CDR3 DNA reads TGTGCCAGCAGCCGACAGGGAGACTATGGCTACACCTTC.

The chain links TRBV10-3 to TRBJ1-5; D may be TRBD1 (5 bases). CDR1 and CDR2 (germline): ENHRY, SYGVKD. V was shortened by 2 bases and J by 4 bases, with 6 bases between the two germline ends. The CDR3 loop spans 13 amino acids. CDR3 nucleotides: TGTGCCATCAGTGAGCAGGGTAATCAGCCCCAGCATTTT. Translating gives CAISEQGNQPQHF.

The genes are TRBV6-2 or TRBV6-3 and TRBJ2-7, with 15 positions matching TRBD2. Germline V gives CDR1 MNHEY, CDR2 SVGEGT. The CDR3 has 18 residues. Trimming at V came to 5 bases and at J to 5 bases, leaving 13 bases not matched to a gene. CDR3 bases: TGTGCCAGCAGTAAAAGGACTAGCGGGAGGGCCATCAGCCACGAGCAGTACTTC. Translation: CASSKRTSGRAISHEQYF.

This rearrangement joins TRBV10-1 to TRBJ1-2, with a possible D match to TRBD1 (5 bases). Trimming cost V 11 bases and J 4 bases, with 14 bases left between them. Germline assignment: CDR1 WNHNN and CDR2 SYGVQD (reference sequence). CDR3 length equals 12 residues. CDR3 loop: CAPWEGCYGYTF. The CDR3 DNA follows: TGCGCCCCCTGGGAGGGGTGCTATGGCTACACCTTC.